This TCR beta chain stems from a study of cytomegalovirus exposure and HLA in healthy donors. V lost 4 bases to trimming and J lost 0 bases, with 14 bases between them. CDR3 length: 16 residues. Germline V gene lookup returns CDR1 SGHTA and CDR2 FQGTGA. Overall study findings and caveats: Certain sequence variants were highly shared and formed a cluster, and this cluster was likely a sequencing artifact.

PCR primers comprised 60 Vbeta and 13 Jbeta primers. The data were produced by immunoSEQ multiplex PCR, yet TCRdb's version contains in-frame clones alone and is incomplete. The sample consists of some 120,000 clones, around 82% of them appearing once. Points on this clone: Its specificity is unknown.

The chain is built from TRBV7-3 and TRBJ2-3; no reliable D call. The sequenced material came from PBMCs. The clonotype originates from a male donor in good health and CMV-seropositive. In DNA, the CDR3 is TGTGCCAGCAGCTCATCGGCGGCAGCTAGCACAGATACGCAGTATTTT. It translates to CASSSSAAASTDTQYF.